This T cell receptor beta chain was found in a study of cytomegalovirus exposure and HLA in healthy donors. General study points: The authors later linked a missense DCLRE1C variant to TCR beta V- and J-gene trimming. Within the data, a cluster of highly shared sequence variants was likely a sequencing artifact.

On this clone: Its antigen is unknown.

In the PCR, 60 Vbeta and 13 Jbeta primers were used. Some clones are missing from TCRdb's copy, which holds only in-frame ones; the method was immunoSEQ multiplex PCR. The profile covers 180,000 or so clones, with around 79% appearing a single time and 11% to 15% taken by the ten largest. This receptor was taken from a man between 45 and 60 years old in good health and CMV-seropositive. Source material: PBMCs.

CDR3 sequence: CASATGVNTGELFF. CDR3 in DNA: TGCGCCAGCGCGACAGGAGTGAACACCGGGGAGCTGTTTTTT. V is TRBV5-1 and J is TRBJ2-2; TRBD1 might be the D (6 bases). The length of the CDR3 is 14 residues. V dropped 7 bases and J dropped 1 base, with 11 bases sitting between them. In germline, CDR1 is SGHRS, CDR2 YFSETQ.